This entry lists 24 T cell receptor beta chains sequenced from one sample in a study of blood T cell repertoires in COVID-19. Here immunoSEQ multiplex PCR was the method, and the copy in TCRdb shows in-frame clones only, minus some. This sample has roughly 230,000 clones, with around 90% found just once. Material: peripheral blood. The receptors originated from a woman between 55 and 75 years old with COVID-19, enrolled during active disease.

V usage is TRBV27 and J usage is TRBJ1-5, with D possibly matching TRBD1 (5 bases). The V end was cut by 8 bases, the J end by 1 base, with 12 bases between. Germline V lookup: CDR1 MNHEY, CDR2 SMNVEV (reference sequence). CDR3 length: 14 amino acids. CDR3 bases: TGTGCCAGCGGGGGGAGGGAGAGCAATCAGCCCCAGCATTTT. Protein product: CASGGRESNQPQHF.

This chain uses TRBV6-2 or TRBV6-3 with TRBJ1-1; 7 bases align to TRBD1. V was pared by 0 bases and J by 0 bases, with 4 bases of the junction left unmatched. CDR1 MNHEY and CDR2 SVGEGT come from the germline V gene. The CDR3 sequence is 16 residues long. The CDR3 sequence is CASSYSLDRMNTEAFF. The CDR3 DNA sequence: TGTGCCAGCAGTTACTCTCTGGACAGGATGAACACTGAAGCTTTCTTT.

Points on this clone: One junction end does not reproduce the germline sequence, and a read error may be involved. The J gene is TRBJ2-7, the V gene TRBV27; TRBD1 agrees at 7 bases. Germline-derived CDR1 and CDR2 are MNHEY and SMNVEV (reference sequence). This CDR3 has 12 amino acids. The CDR3 reads CASSGTGTVTVF. The CDR3 DNA follows: TGTGCCAGCAGTGGTACCGGGACAGTGACCGTTTTC.

This clone occurred once. The chain has TRBV19 and TRBJ1-5, with 9 bases identical to TRBD1. V shed 4 bases, J shed 6 bases, and the junction held 19 bases outside the gene matches. This CDR3 comprises 19 residues. Looked up from germline, CDR1 is LNHDA and CDR2 is SQIVND (reference sequence). The CDR3 DNA sequence: TGTGCCAGTAGTACCCGAATACCCTCAACAGGGGGCCATGGTCAGCCCCAGCATTTT. Translating it yields CASSTRIPSTGGHGQPQHF.

CDR3 nucleotide sequence: TGTGCCAGCAGTGAGGGACTAGCCACAGATACGCAGTATTTT. It is translated as CASSEGLATDTQYF. The chain is built from TRBV6-4 and TRBJ2-3; TRBD2 matches 9 bases. CDR1 is MRHNA, CDR2 SNTAGT, per germline. There are 14 residues in the CDR3. The V and J ends lost 3 bases and 2 bases, in that order; junction bases with no gene match: 0.

The chain recombines TRBV6-5 with TRBJ2-7; the D gene is possibly TRBD1 (6 bases). Germline CDR1 MNHEY, CDR2 SVGAGI. V lost 6 bases to trimming and J lost 1 base, with 10 bases between them. The CDR3 length is 13 residues. The CDR3, as DNA: TGTGCCAGCAGAGGGGACAAGTCCTACGAGCAGTACTTC. Residues: CASRGDKSYEQYF.

This rearrangement joins TRBV19 to TRBJ2-7, with TRBD2 matching over 9 bases. Germline lookup yields CDR1 LNHDA and CDR2 SQIVND (reference sequence). The CDR3 spans 14 residues. With V trimmed by 4 bases and J by 0 bases, 1 base remained unmatched. For the CDR3, the DNA is TGTGCCAGTAGTACAGCGGGGGGCTCCTACGAGCAGTACTTC. This sequence encodes CASSTAGGSYEQYF.

The chain employs TRBV5-1 and TRBJ2-5; a possible D gene is TRBD2 (5 bases). The length of the CDR3 is 14 residues. In germline, CDR1 is SGHRS, CDR2 YFSETQ. V was pared by 1 base and J by 5 bases, with 12 bases between. CDR3 residues: CASSLLEAGETQYF. In nucleotides, the CDR3 is TGCGCCAGCAGCTTGTTGGAGGCTGGGGAGACCCAGTACTTC.

Of note for this clone: The sample holds other DNA sequences that translate to the same CDR3. The chain carries TRBV6-2 or TRBV6-3 and TRBJ2-7, with D possibly TRBD1 on 5 matching bases. Germline V gives CDR1 MNHEY, CDR2 SVGEGT. Trimming took off 2 bases at V and 3 bases at J, with 5 bases between the two ends. The CDR3 extends over 12 amino acids. As DNA, the CDR3 is TGTGCCAGCAGTTACAGGGGCTACGAGCAGTACTTC. Its protein product is CASSYRGYEQYF.

The V and J genes are TRBV20-1 and TRBJ2-2; D possibly corresponds to TRBD1 (5 bases). There are 15 residues in the CDR3. CDR1 DFQATT and CDR2 SNEGSKA come from the germline V gene (reference sequence). V was pared by 3 bases and J by 1 base, with 12 bases between. The CDR3 DNA is TGCAGTGCTAGTAGGGGCGTTCTGAACACCGGGGAGCTGTTTTTT. Amino acid sequence: CSASRGVLNTGELFF.

The genes are TRBV7-6 and TRBJ2-3; TRBD2 matches at 7 bases. The CDR3 is 17 amino acids. The junction had 8 bases not matched to a gene; V was cut back by 1 base and J by 1 base. Germline assignment: CDR1 SGHVS and CDR2 FNYEAQ. The chain's CDR3 is CASSLEAPSGGTDTQYF. In nucleotides, the CDR3 is TGTGCCAGCAGCTTAGAAGCCCCCAGCGGGGGCACAGATACGCAGTATTTT.

The chain recombines TRBV9 with TRBJ2-1; D ambiguous. The CDR3 runs 15 residues. Germline V gene lookup returns CDR1 SGDLS and CDR2 YYNGEE. V lost 3 bases and J lost 0, with 10 bases in between. In DNA, the CDR3 is TGTGCCAGCAGCGCAACAGAGAGCTCCTACAATGAGCAGTTCTTC. This codes for CASSATESSYNEQFF.

This chain connects TRBV7-3 to TRBJ2-5, with 8 bases lining up with TRBD2. The junction had 12 bases not matched to a gene; V was cut back by 5 bases and J by 7 bases. The CDR3 loop spans 15 amino acids. Germline V gene lookup returns CDR1 SGHTA and CDR2 FQGTGA. CDR3 nucleotides: TGTGCCAGCAGCCCTGGGACTAGGTCCGGAGCGACCCAGTACTTC. Its translation is CASSPGTRSGATQYF.

The chain carries TRBV2 and TRBJ1-2; the match to TRBD1 covers 7 bases. This CDR3 region has 13 residues. The germline V gene has CDR1 SNHLY and CDR2 FYNNEI. Unmatched junction bases numbered 8, after V lost 6 bases and J lost 7 bases. The CDR3 spells CASRTGQDGGYTF. CDR3 coding DNA: TGTGCCAGCAGGACCGGACAGGATGGTGGCTACACCTTC.

The chain joins TRBV4-3 to TRBJ2-1; D remains unclear. Per germline, CDR1 LGHNA and CDR2 YSLEER. V gave up 0 bases and J gave up 2 bases, with 5 bases separating them. The CDR3 loop spans 14 amino acids. The CDR3 is CASSQERTYNEQFF. CDR3 sequence (DNA): TGCGCCAGCAGCCAAGAGCGAACCTACAATGAGCAGTTCTTC.

The chain has TRBV10-3 and TRBJ1-2; possibly TRBD1 for D (6 bases). This CDR3 has 15 amino acids. The germline V and J ends were trimmed by 3 bases and 0 bases, with 11 bases remaining between them. Germline V CDR1 and CDR2: ENHRY, SYGVKD. CDR3 sequence reads: CAISDPTGANYGYTF. For the CDR3, the DNA is TGTGCCATCAGTGACCCGACAGGAGCTAACTATGGCTACACCTTC.

This chain uses TRBV25-1 with TRBJ1-6; D not resolved. The CDR3 extends over 12 amino acids. CDR1 and CDR2 (germline): MGHDK, SYGVNS. Trimming cost V 3 bases and J 8 bases, with 5 bases left between them. The CDR3 DNA sequence: TGTGCCAGCAGTGACCCCTATTCACCCCTCCACTTT. Translating it yields CASSDPYSPLHF.

In its sample, this clone was seen once. V usage is TRBV6-5 and J usage is TRBJ1-1, with 7 positions matching TRBD1. V dropped 6 bases and J dropped 4; count of bases not matched to a gene: 8. The CDR3 extends over 14 amino acids. Germline loops: CDR1 MNHEY, CDR2 SVGAGI. CDR3: CASSLQGQITEAFF. DNA for the CDR3: TGTGCCAGCAGCCTACAGGGGCAAATCACTGAAGCTTTCTTT.

V is TRBV7-9 and J is TRBJ2-6, with a tentative D call TRBD2 (5 bases). The ends were cut back, 5 bases at V and 2 bases at J, with 10 bases in the middle. The CDR3 is made up of 15 amino acids. The germline V gene encodes CDR1 SEHNR and CDR2 FQNEAQ (reference sequence). CDR3 region: CASSAAGAGANVLTF. The DNA of the CDR3 is TGTGCCAGCAGCGCAGCCGGGGCTGGGGCCAACGTCCTGACTTTC.

This rearrangement joins TRBV6-5 to TRBJ1-5; TRBD1 agrees at 9 bases. V dropped 7 bases and J dropped 6; count of bases not matched to a gene: 7. This CDR3 region has 14 residues. CDR1 is MNHEY, CDR2 SVGAGI, per germline. CDR3 protein: CASTLGQGSQPQHF. The CDR3, as DNA: TGTGCCAGCACCTTGGGACAGGGAAGTCAGCCCCAGCATTTT.

This chain joins TRBV6-6 and TRBJ2-5; 12 bases line up with TRBD2. This CDR3 spans 16 amino acids. The trim removed 6 bases at V and 5 bases at J, leaving 10 bases unmatched. The germline V gene has CDR1 MNHNY and CDR2 SVGAGI (reference sequence). The CDR3 DNA is TGTGCCAGCAGCCAGACTAGCGGGGGTCTGGTCGAGACCCAGTACTTC. Residues: CASSQTSGGLVETQYF.

The J gene is TRBJ1-1, the V gene TRBV18; 8 bases match TRBD1. With 5 bases clipped from V and 4 bases from J, the junction kept 3 bases outside the gene matches. The CDR3 covers 13 residues. Germline-derived CDR1 and CDR2 are KGHSH and LQKENI. DNA of the CDR3: TGTGCCAGCTCAGCAACAGGGGGCACTGAAGCTTTCTTT. Amino acid sequence: CASSATGGTEAFF.

The V gene is TRBV2, the J gene TRBJ2-6; D is undetermined. CDR3 size: 15 residues. V was pared by 6 bases and J by 4 bases, with 13 bases between. Germline V gene data show CDR1 as SNHLY and CDR2 as FYNNEI. Here the CDR3 reads CASSALLVGANVLTF. CDR3 nucleotide sequence: TGTGCCAGCAGCGCCCTCTTAGTCGGGGCCAACGTCCTGACTTTC.

In DNA, the CDR3 is TGTGCCAGCAGCTTGGGACAGAGCACCGGGGAGCTGTTTTTT. Encoded protein: CASSLGQSTGELFF. The chain carries TRBV5-6 and TRBJ2-2, with a tentative D call TRBD1 (5 bases). Germline V gene data show CDR1 as SGHDT and CDR2 as YYEEEE. V lost 0 bases and J 4 bases, leaving 7 bases between the germline ends. CDR3 size: 14 residues.